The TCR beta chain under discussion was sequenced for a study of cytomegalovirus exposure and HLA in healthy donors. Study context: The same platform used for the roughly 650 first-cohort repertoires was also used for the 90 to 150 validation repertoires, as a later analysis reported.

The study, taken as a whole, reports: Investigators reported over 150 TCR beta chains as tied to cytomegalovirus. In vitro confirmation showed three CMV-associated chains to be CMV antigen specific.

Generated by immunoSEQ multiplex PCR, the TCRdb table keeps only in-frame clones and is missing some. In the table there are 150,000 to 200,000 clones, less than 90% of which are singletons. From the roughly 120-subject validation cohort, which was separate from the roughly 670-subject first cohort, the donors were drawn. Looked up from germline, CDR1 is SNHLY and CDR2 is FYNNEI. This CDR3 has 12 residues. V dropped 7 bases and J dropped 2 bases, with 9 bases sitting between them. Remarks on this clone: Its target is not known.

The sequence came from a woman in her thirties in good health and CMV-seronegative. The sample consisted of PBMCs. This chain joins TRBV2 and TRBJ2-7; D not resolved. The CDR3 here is CASKEDTYEQYF. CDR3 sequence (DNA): TGTGCCAGCAAGGAAGACACCTACGAGCAGTACTTC.